This T cell receptor (beta chain) was sequenced during a study of blood T cell repertoires in COVID-19 (dated by TCRdb to 2019 to 2021). Regarding the research as a whole: Collaborator samples came from the United States, Italy and Spain and covered acute and convalescent phases of COVID-19. The prospective study material was composed of cDNA or gDNA derived from T cells, B-cell-depleted T cells, or PBMCs. The dataset comprised deeply sampled blood TCRbeta repertoires from subjects exposed to, actively infected with, or recovered from COVID-19. The sample metadata nearly always contained a de-identified subject ID, COVID-19 status, age in years and sex. HLA class I and class II types, where available, came from metadata supplied by the sample provider rather than from assay-based typing. Samples were obtained from the ongoing ImmuneRACE study (first 160 participants) and from 1,000 to 1,500 subjects provided by 6 global collaborators. The repertoires were released in a freely available public database meant as a resource for research on the immune response to SARS-CoV-2.

TCRbeta CDR3 regions were amplified from genomic DNA by means of the immunoSEQ Assay, a bias-controlled multiplex PCR. Under the source paper's analysis protocol: Nucleated cell counts per sample were estimated from amplification of reference gene primers within the assay. To quantify the absolute abundance of each unique TCRbeta CDR3 rearrangement, sequence reads were collapsed and filtered. For each sample, productive Simpson clonality was calculated as the square root of Simpson's diversity index across productive rearrangements. The immuneACCESS repertoire file appears here via TCRdb, limited to in-frame rearrangements. These files lack a portion of the clones; in checked studies, under half of the deficit traces to unresolved V genes, and the cause of the others is not known. V and J calls and clone size are as listed in that table; D and trimming were resolved from the DNA. The sample data list a few hundred thousand clones, and 80% of these were observed just once. Of the sample, 6.5% to 9% falls within the top ten clones.

In the prospective study, participants were 18 to 89 years old, resided in around 25 geographic areas of the United States, and were enrolled through a virtual design. Cohort assignment in the prospective study relied on participant-reported clinical history from a screening survey and a study questionnaire. In the prospective study, whole blood, serum and a nasopharyngeal or oropharyngeal swab were collected from each participant by mobile phlebotomists. Prospective study participants could optionally give additional blood draws and questionnaires over a 2-month period. Blood samples from the prospective study were shipped frozen or at room temperature prior to DNA extraction. What the authors observed across the whole study: The amount of clinical and demographic metadata varied by source and participant and was provided uncurated.

For this clone: No antigen is known for it. Within one base of it there is no much larger clone, and no base qualities were kept.

Looking up the germline V gene (reference sequence) yields CDR1 MNHEY and CDR2 SMNVEV. V is pared back by 0 bases and J by 7 bases, with 15 bases lying between the germline termini. The CDR3 spans 15 residues, from the cysteine through the phenylalanine. The DNA shown is the 45-base CDR3, in frame from base 1. This TCR derives from a middle-aged woman with acute COVID-19. The sample was PBMCs or T cells enriched from blood (not recorded which). Here the chain combines TRBV27 and TRBJ1-1; the D gene remains uncertain. The nucleotides are TGTGCCAGCAGTTTATCTACACGGCCCGGAGATGAAGCTTTCTTT. This codes for CASSLSTRPGDEAFF.